This T cell receptor (beta chain) is from a study of a mutant IDH1 vaccine in newly diagnosed glioma (dated by TCRdb to about 2021). About the full investigation: In the chemotherapy-containing groups, vaccination started alongside temozolomide cycles, whereas in patients who had radiotherapy alone it started 4-6 weeks after radiotherapy. Of the 25 to 40 treated patients, roughly 62% were male and about 40% were female, and the mean age was approximately 39 years. Prior to enrollment, patients had been given standard therapy consisting of radiotherapy alone, temozolomide alone, or radiochemotherapy with temozolomide, with the combination given to most patients. The week-35 safety follow-up took place at visit V12, and the week-47 end of study took place at visit V13. Peripheral blood was collected at six visits: V03 (baseline), V05, V07, V10, V12 and V13. For exploratory analyses, longitudinal TCRB deep sequencing was carried out in around 26 treated patients wherever samples were available. Overall results and qualifications from the work: It was noted by the authors that analyses of patient blood samples could not be reproduced owing to sample limitations. Across multiple MHC alleles, vaccine-induced immune responses were seen in just over 90% of patients. No apparent relationship was observed between pseudoprogression and alterations in the top peripheral T cell clonotypes detected by TCRB sequencing. Selection of PBMC samples for TCRB deep sequencing was based on availability.

Trimming leaves V shorter by 3 bases and J shorter by 4 bases, with the junction holding 8 bases beyond the gene matches. From the cysteine up to the phenylalanine, the CDR3 has a length of 15 residues. The entry retains the CDR3 DNA only, 45 bases that are in frame from base 1. CDR1 is given as GTSNPN and CDR2 as SVGIG, both from the germline V gene (reference sequence). Turning to this clone: Its cognate antigen has yet to be identified. No base quality information exists; no much larger clone differs at one position.

Library method: the immunoSEQ multiplex PCR assay. The hsTCRB Kit was used according to the manufacturer's protocol to amplify rearranged TCR beta chain sequences. TCRB libraries were sequenced on an Illumina MiSeq. The published analysis was carried out like this. The proprietary platform of the kit vendor was used for demultiplexing, trimming and gene mapping. TCRdb took over this immuneACCESS table, retaining in-frame rearrangements with V and J assigned. Such tables are incomplete; in checked studies, under half of the missing clones stem from an unresolved V gene, and the remainder is unexplained. V and J calls and clone size are as listed in that table; D and trimming were resolved from the DNA. The sample table holds about 26,000 clones, of which over 80% were seen once. The leading ten clones occupy around 31% of the sample. Interpreted using the paper, the time point label stands for: week 35, safety follow-up. Each vaccine dose was 300 ug of a 20-mer mutant IDH1 peptide in Montanide, given subcutaneously with topical imiquimod. Patients were given eight vaccinations, in weeks 1, 3, 5, 7, 11, 15, 19 and 23, which matched visits V03 through V10. All donors had newly diagnosed IDH1-mutant astrocytomas of WHO grade 3 or 4 that showed loss of nuclear ATRX. The samples were drawn from NOA16, a multicentre, single-arm, open-label phase I trial in Germany that tested a mutant IDH1 peptide vaccine in humans for the first time. The DNeasy Blood and Tissue Kit was used to extract genomic DNA from EDTA blood for TCRB sequencing.

This chain is built from TRBV30 and TRBJ1-5; the junction holds 8 bases that match TRBD1. The sample consisted of PBMCs, taken from a glioma patient whose treatment included an IDH1 peptide vaccine. This receptor was identified in a man aged 25-45 years with glioma. This receptor carries the CDR3 CAWSLTGGGNQPQHF. The DNA is as follows: TGTGCCTGGAGCCTAACAGGGGGAGGTAATCAGCCCCAGCATTTT.